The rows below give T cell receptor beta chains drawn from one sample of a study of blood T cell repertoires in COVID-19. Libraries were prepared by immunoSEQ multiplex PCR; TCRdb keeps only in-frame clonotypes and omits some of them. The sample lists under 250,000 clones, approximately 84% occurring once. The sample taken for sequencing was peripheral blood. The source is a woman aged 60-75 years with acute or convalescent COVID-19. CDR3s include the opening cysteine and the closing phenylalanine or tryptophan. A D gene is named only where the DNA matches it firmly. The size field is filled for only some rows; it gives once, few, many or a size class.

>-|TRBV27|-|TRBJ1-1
TGTGCCAGCAGTTTATCTGCCAGTTACATGAACACTGAAGCTTTCTTT
CASSLSASYMNTEAFF
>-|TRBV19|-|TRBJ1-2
TGTGCCAGTAGTATGTTAAGTGGCGGAATGGATGGCTACACCTTC
CASSMLSGGMDGYTF
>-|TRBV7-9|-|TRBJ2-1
TGTGCCAGCAGCTATTCTAGCGTTGAGCAGTTCTTC
CASSYSSVEQFF
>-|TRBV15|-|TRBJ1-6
TGTGCCACCAGCAGCCAGGCCGGGGGGAATTCACCCCTCCACTTT
CATSSQAGGNSPLHF
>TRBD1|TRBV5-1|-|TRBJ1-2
TGCGCCAGCAGCTTAGTTACAGGGGGGGCAAGCTATGGCTACACCTTC
CASSLVTGGASYGYTF
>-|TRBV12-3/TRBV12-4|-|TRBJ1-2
TGTGCCAGCAGTTCTCAGGGAAACTATGGCTACACCTTC
CASSSQGNYGYTF
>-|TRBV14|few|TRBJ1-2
TGTGCCAGCAGCCCCCCCCGGGGTATCTATGGCTACACCTTC
CASSPPRGIYGYTF
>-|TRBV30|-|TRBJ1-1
TGTGCCTGGACTCTTCAGTCCGTCGCTTTCTTT
CAWTLQSVAFF
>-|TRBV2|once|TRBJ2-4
TGTGCCAGCAGACGCGGGACAGTGAGAGCCAAAAACATTCAGTACTTC
CASRRGTVRAKNIQYF
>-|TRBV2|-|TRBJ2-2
TGTGCCAGCAGTGAAGCGCGGGGCAGGGTTACCGGGGAGCTGTTTTTT
CASSEARGRVTGELFF
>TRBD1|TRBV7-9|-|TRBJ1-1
TGTGCCAGCAGTGGGGGAGACAGGGGGAACACTGAAGCTTTCTTT
CASSGGDRGNTEAFF
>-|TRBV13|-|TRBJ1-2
TGTGCCAGCAGCTTAGGCGGTCACAGGAAAGGCTATGGCTACACCTTC
CASSLGGHRKGYGYTF
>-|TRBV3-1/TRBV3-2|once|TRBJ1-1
TGTGCCAGCAGCTCACCGGGACAAGGTGAAGCTTTCTTT
CASSSPGQGEAFF
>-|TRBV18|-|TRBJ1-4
TGTGCCAGCTCACCGGCCTCAACTAATGAAAAACTGTTTTTT
CASSPASTNEKLFF
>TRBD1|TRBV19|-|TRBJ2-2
TGTGCCAGTAGTGTTGACAGGGCCGGGGAGCTGTTTTTT
CASSVDRAGELFF
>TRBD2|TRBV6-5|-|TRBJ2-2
TGTGCCAGCAGTTTGCTAGCGGGGACCGGGGAGCTGTTTTTT
CASSLLAGTGELFF
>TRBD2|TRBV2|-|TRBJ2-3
TGTGCCAGCAGTAGTGAGCGGGGGGGCGATACGCAGTATTTT
CASSSERGGDTQYF
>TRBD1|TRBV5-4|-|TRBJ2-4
TGTGCCAGCAGCTTTGGCGGGACAGGGATTGACATTCAGTACTTC
CASSFGGTGIDIQYF
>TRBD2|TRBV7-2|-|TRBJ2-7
TGTGCCAGCAGCCGGACTAGCGGGGGGAACGCCTACGAGCAGTACTTC
CASSRTSGGNAYEQYF
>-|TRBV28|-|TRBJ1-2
TGTGCCAGCAGTTTATCACGGGGTGTGCGGGAAGGGACCTTC
CASSLSRGVREGTF
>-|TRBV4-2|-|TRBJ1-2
TGTGCCAGCAGCCAAGATCGACTAGGGACTACTTCTCCCTATGGCTACACCTTC
CASSQDRLGTTSPYGYTF
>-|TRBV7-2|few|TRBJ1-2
TGTGCCAGCAGCTTAGCGTCGGGAGTCTATGGCTACACCTTC
CASSLASGVYGYTF
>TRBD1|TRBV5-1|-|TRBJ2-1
TGCGCCAGCAGCTTAACACAGGGGGCCTACAATGAGCAGTTCTTC
CASSLTQGAYNEQFF
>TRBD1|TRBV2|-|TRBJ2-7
TGTGCCAGCAACCGGGACAGGGGATACGAGCAGTACTTC
CASNRDRGYEQYF
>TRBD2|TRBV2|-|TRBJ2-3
TGTGCCAGCAGTGAAGCGCTTCTCGAGCGGGGGGGCCGGACGCAGTATTTT
CASSEALLERGGRTQYF
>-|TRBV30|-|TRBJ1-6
TGTGCCTGGAGTGGAGGAAGAGATAATTCACCCCTCCACTTT
CAWSGGRDNSPLHF
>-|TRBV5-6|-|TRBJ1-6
TGTGCCAGCAGCTCGGGACTTACCGGGTCACCCCTCCACTTT
CASSSGLTGSPLHF
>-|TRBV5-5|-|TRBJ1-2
TGTGCCAGCAGCTTGGCCCGTGCTAACTATGGCTACACCTTC
CASSLARANYGYTF
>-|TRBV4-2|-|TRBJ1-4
TGTGCCAGCAGCCAAGTCTGGCCGGAGAGTGAAAAACTGTTTTTT
CASSQVWPESEKLFF
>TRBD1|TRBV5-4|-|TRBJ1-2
TGTGCCAGCAGCTTGGAGGGACAGTACTATGGCTACACCTTC
CASSLEGQYYGYTF
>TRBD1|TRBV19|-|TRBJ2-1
TGTGCCAGTAGTATAAACGCGGGACAGGGGGTTGGCTCCTACAATGAGCAGTTCTTC
CASSINAGQGVGSYNEQFF
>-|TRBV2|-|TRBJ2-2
TGTGCCAGCAAAAGCAAGAACACCGGGGAGCTGTTTTTT
CASKSKNTGELFF
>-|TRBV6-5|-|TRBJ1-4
TGTGCCAGCACGCGTCCAACTAATGAAAAACTGTTTTTT
CASTRPTNEKLFF
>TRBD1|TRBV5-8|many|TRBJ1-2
TGTGCCAGCAGCTGGACAGGGCTCTATGGCTACACCTTC
CASSWTGLYGYTF
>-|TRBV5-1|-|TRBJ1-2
TGCGCCAGCAGCTTGTATACGGACTATGGCTACACCTTC
CASSLYTDYGYTF
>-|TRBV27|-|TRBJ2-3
TGTGCCAGCAGTTTCCTCTCCGGGACTAGCACAGATACGCAGTATTTT
CASSFLSGTSTDTQYF
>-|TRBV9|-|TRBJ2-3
TGTGCCAGCAGCGTGGGGGGGGCCCCCACAGATACGCAGTATTTT
CASSVGGAPTDTQYF
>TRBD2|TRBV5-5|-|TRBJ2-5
TGTGCCAGCACCCCCATCCCCCTAGCGGGGGGGGAGACCCAGTACTTC
CASTPIPLAGGETQYF
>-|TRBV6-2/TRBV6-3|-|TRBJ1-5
TGTGCCAGCAGCCTACAGGGAAGTTTAGGCAATCAGCCCCAGCATTTT
CASSLQGSLGNQPQHF
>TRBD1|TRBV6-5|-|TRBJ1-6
TGTGCCAGCAGTTACCGGACAGGGCGATCACCCCTCCACTTT
CASSYRTGRSPLHF
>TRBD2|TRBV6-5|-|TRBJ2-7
TGTGCCAGCAGCCGTAGCGGGGGGGCTGTCGACGAGCAGTACTTC
CASSRSGGAVDEQYF
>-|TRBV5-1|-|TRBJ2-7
TGCGCCAGCAGCTTGGGGGGGCGCAGTTTTCGTGGGAACGAGCAGTACTTC
CASSLGGRSFRGNEQYF
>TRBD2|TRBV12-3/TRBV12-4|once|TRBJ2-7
TGTGCCAGCGGTCTCTCGGGGGGGTTCGAGCAGTACTTC
CASGLSGGFEQYF
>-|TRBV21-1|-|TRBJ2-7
TGTGCCAGCAACTACCAGACGACTAGTCTGTGGACTCCGACCGACGAGCAGTACTTC
CASNYQTTSLWTPTDEQYF
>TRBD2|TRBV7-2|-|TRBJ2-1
TGTGCCAGCAGCTTAGGGCGGGGGGCGTACAATGAGCAGTTCTTC
CASSLGRGAYNEQFF
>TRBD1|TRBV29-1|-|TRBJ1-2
TGCAGCGTTACGGGACAGCTGATGTCTAACTATGGCTACACCTTC
CSVTGQLMSNYGYTF